The clone carrying this TCR beta chain was counted a few times. The germline V gene encodes CDR1 MNHNS and CDR2 SASEGT. This CDR3 has 16 amino acids. The V and J ends lost 6 bases and 3 bases respectively, with 18 bases between them. These data originate in a study of response to subunit inactivated influenza vaccine. Each CDR3 protein is one row after TCRdb ran MiXCR on the RT-PCR reads. The sample consists of 650,000 to 800,000 distinct CDR3 sequences, approximately 15% of them appearing once. V and J are TRBV6-1 and TRBJ1-5; TRBD1 might be the D (6 bases). The receptor's source is a middle-aged man who received an inactivated influenza vaccine. The sample here was PBMCs from blood, taken 14 to 15 days before vaccination. CDR3 sequence reads: CASSPPRQGLNQPQHF. CDR3 DNA: TGTGCCAGCAGCCCCCCACGTCAGGGGCTCAATCAGCCCCAGCATTTT.